The next 17 T cell receptor beta chains were all read from a single sample in a study of T cells after yellow fever vaccination. Via MiXCR, TCRdb re-called the 5' RACE reads, giving one row per CDR3 protein. Here the sample spans 14,000 or so distinct CDR3 sequences, 7.3% being singletons. The sequences come from PBMCs, either bulk or a sorted T-cell subset (CD4+, CD8+, memory, or dextramer-sorted; not recorded which), collected on the day of the yellow fever booster vaccination. These receptors were obtained from a young man who received the YFV17D yellow fever vaccine.

This clonotype was recorded many times. V and J are TRBV7-2 and TRBJ2-4, with D possibly TRBD2 on 7 matching bases. Per the germline V gene, CDR1 is SGHTA and CDR2 is FQGNSA. Between the trimmed V and J ends, which lost 1 base and 7 bases, there was a span of 14 bases. The length of the CDR3 is 15 residues. CDR3 sequence (DNA): TGTGCCAGCAGCTTAGGTCGGGGGGCGGGCAACATTCAGTACTTC. Its translation is CASSLGRGAGNIQYF.

This clonotype was seen many times. The chain uses TRBV23-1 and TRBJ2-1; D is unresolved. TRBV23-1 is an open reading frame, and its role is uncertain. Trimming took off 6 bases at V and 14 bases at J, with 5 bases between the two ends. This CDR3 region has 8 residues. CDR3 sequence: CASSKEFF. Here the CDR3 DNA reads TGCGCCAGCAGCAAGGAGTTCTTC.

This clonotype was counted many times. The chain carries TRBV3-1 and TRBJ1-3; maybe TRBD1 (6 bases). In germline, CDR1 is LGHDT, CDR2 YNNKEL (reference sequence). Trimming cost V 5 bases and J 4 bases, with 12 bases left between them. CDR3 size: 14 residues. This CDR3 reads CASSSRDIGNTIYF. CDR3 nucleotides: TGTGCCAGCAGCTCCCGGGACATAGGAAACACCATATATTTT.

This clonotype was recorded at least ten times. The rearrangement joins TRBV20-1 to TRBJ2-1; D may match TRBD1 or TRBD2 (6 bases each). CDR3 length equals 16 residues. The germline V gene has CDR1 DFQATT and CDR2 SNEGSKA (reference sequence). V lost 4 bases and J lost 0, with 16 bases in between. This chain's CDR3 is CSATPTGAPSYNEQFF. The DNA for the CDR3 is TGCAGTGCTACCCCTACGGGGGCCCCCTCCTACAATGAGCAGTTCTTC.

This clonotype was counted many times. This chain connects TRBV6-2 or TRBV6-3 to TRBJ1-5; 11 bases align to TRBD1. The ends lost 0 bases at V and 9 bases at J; junction bases unmatched: 4. CDR3 length equals 15 residues. Per germline, CDR1 MNHEY and CDR2 SVGEGT. The CDR3 reads CASSYSGQGGRPQHF. The CDR3 coding sequence is TGTGCCAGCAGTTACTCGGGACAGGGGGGACGGCCCCAGCATTTT.

This clonotype occurred many times. The chain has TRBV5-1 and TRBJ2-3, with no clear D. V lost 4 bases, J lost 0 bases, and 9 bases lay in between. Germline V gene lookup returns CDR1 SGHRS and CDR2 YFSETQ. The CDR3 is 14 residues long. The CDR3 sequence: CASSHDGSTDTQYF. The CDR3 DNA follows: TGCGCCAGCAGCCACGACGGTAGCACAGATACGCAGTATTTT.

This clonotype was detected ten times or more. The rearrangement joins TRBV23-1 to TRBJ2-1; D remains unclear. Being an ORF, TRBV23-1 has a function that is uncertain. The CDR3 consists of 14 residues. Trimming took off 4 bases at V and 3 bases at J, with 10 bases between the two ends. The CDR3 protein is CASSPLRCYNEQFF. The CDR3 DNA reads TGCGCCAGCAGTCCCCTGAGGTGCTACAATGAGCAGTTCTTC.

The table lists this clonotype with many counts. CDR3 bases: TGTGCCAACTCCTCCGACCTGAAGTCTTACGAGCAGTACGTC. It translates to CANSSDLKSYEQYV. The chain carries TRBV27 and TRBJ2-7; no firm D call. The CDR3 is 14 residues long. Germline V lookup: CDR1 MNHEY, CDR2 SMNVEV (reference sequence). V lost 10 bases and J 4 bases, leaving 20 bases between the germline ends.

At least ten counts were recorded for this clonotype. The V and J genes are TRBV20-1 and TRBJ1-2, with a weak D call TRBD1 (6 bases). The CDR3 extends over 14 amino acids. V was pared by 3 bases and J by 8 bases, with 19 bases between. CDR1 is DFQATT, CDR2 SNEGSKA, per germline (reference sequence). The CDR3 DNA reads as TGCAGTGCTAGGACGGGAAAGGGGGTGTTAGGCTACACCTTC. As protein: CSARTGKGVLGYTF.

This clonotype is classed as medium-sized (0.01 to 0.1%). V is TRBV4-3 and J is TRBJ1-5, with D hard to call. Germline loops: CDR1 LGHNA, CDR2 YSLEER. The CDR3 covers 13 residues. Trimming stripped 6 bases from V and 6 bases from J, with 12 bases between. CDR3 in amino acids: CASSASSGQPQHF. The CDR3 DNA follows: TGCGCCAGCAGTGCCAGTTCTGGTCAGCCCCAGCATTTT.

The chain links TRBV7-2 to TRBJ2-4; TRBD1 aligns across 7 bases. V lost 5 bases and J lost 0; bases outside the gene matches: 10. CDR3 size: 17 residues. Germline CDR1 reads SGHTA; CDR2 reads FQGNSA. CDR3: CASSPRQGASAKNIQYF. In DNA form, the CDR3 reads TGTGCCAGCAGCCCGCGACAGGGCGCGTCAGCCAAAAACATTCAGTACTTC. The entire variable domain, with the rest obtained from reference TRBV7-2 and TRBJ2-4, is as follows: GAGVSQSPSNKVTEKGKDVELRCDPISGHTALYWYRQSLGQGLEFLIYFQGNSAPDKSGLPSDRFSAERTGGSVSTLTIQRTQQEDSAVYLCASSPRQGASAKNIQYFGAGTRLSVL.

By share of the sample, this clonotype is medium-sized. The rearrangement joins TRBV7-2 to TRBJ2-1, with TRBD2 identical over 11 bases. Per the germline V gene, CDR1 is SGHTA and CDR2 is FQGNSA. V lost 3 bases, J lost 7 bases, and 8 bases stayed unmatched. The CDR3 runs to 16 residues. For the CDR3, the DNA is TGTGCCAGCAGCTTCCAAGGACTAGCGGGCGGGAATGAGCAGTTCTTC. This sequence encodes CASSFQGLAGGNEQFF.

Many counts were recorded for this clonotype. The V and J genes are TRBV18 and TRBJ2-5, with 7 bases aligning to TRBD1. The V and J ends lost 5 bases and 3 bases, in that order; junction bases with no gene match: 6. The CDR3 runs to 14 residues. Germline loops: CDR1 KGHSH, CDR2 LQKENI. CDR3 loop: CASSSRGNKETQYF. The CDR3 DNA follows: TGTGCCAGCTCATCCAGGGGGAACAAAGAGACCCAGTACTTC. Variable domain in full (rest from reference TRBV18 and TRBJ2-5): NAGVMQNPRHLVRRRGQEARLRCSPMKGHSHVYWYRQLPEEGLKFMVYLQKENIIDESGMPKERFSAEFPKEGPSILRIQQVVRGDSAAYFCASSSRGNKETQYFGPGTRLLVL.

This clonotype was seen at least ten times. The gene calls are TRBV6-2 or TRBV6-3 and TRBJ1-2, with 9 positions matching TRBD1. The junction had 10 bases not matched to a gene; V was cut back by 4 bases and J by 7 bases. This CDR3 is built from 15 residues. Germline V gene lookup returns CDR1 MNHEY and CDR2 SVGEGT. CDR3 coding DNA: TGTGCCAGCAGTTCACCTGGGACAGGGCTGAGTGGCTACACCTTC. It specifies CASSSPGTGLSGYTF.

This clonotype was detected ten times or more. The gene calls are TRBV5-1 and TRBJ2-3; D is perhaps TRBD2 (6 bases). The germline V gene has CDR1 SGHRS and CDR2 YFSETQ. Trimming left V 5 bases short and J 0 bases short, with 10 bases between. CDR3 length: 14 residues. As DNA, the CDR3 is TGCGCCAGCAGTCTAGCGCATAGCACAGATACGCAGTATTTT. This sequence encodes CASSLAHSTDTQYF.

The sample holds many counts of this clonotype. The chain is built from TRBV12-3 or TRBV12-4 and TRBJ1-3; no clear D gene. Trimming took off 6 bases at V and 1 base at J, with 16 bases between the two ends. The CDR3 covers 16 residues. The CDR3 region has the DNA TGTGCCAGCAGCCTTGGGAGGCCTAATTCTGGAAACACCATATATTTT. Its translation: CASSLGRPNSGNTIYF.

This clonotype showed up many times. The CDR3 loop reads CASRQAGRGALRYEQYF. CDR3 in DNA: TGTGCCAGCAGACAAGCTGGGCGGGGGGCGCTTCGGTACGAGCAGTACTTC. The chain uses TRBV6-5 and TRBJ2-7; TRBD2 matches at 8 bases. V lost 6 bases, J lost 4 bases, and 17 bases stayed unmatched. Germline CDR1 MNHEY, CDR2 SVGAGI. This CDR3 spans 17 amino acids.